Sequencing of this TCR beta chain was carried out in a study of blood T cell repertoires in COVID-19. The wider study: Sample material is recorded as cDNA or gDNA derived from T cells, B-cell-depleted T cells, or PBMCs.

The table came from immunoSEQ multiplex PCR; TCRdb's copy has only in-frame clones and leaves some out. The sample carries around 94,000 clones, around 87% recorded once. CDR1 MNHEY and CDR2 SVGAGI come from the germline V gene. This CDR3 is built from 12 residues. V was clipped by 6 bases and J by 2 bases, with 7 bases between them. The specimen was peripheral blood. This sequence was found in a man aged 45 to 65 with active or convalescent COVID-19. The V call is TRBV6-5, the J call TRBJ2-5; TRBD1 is a possible D gene (5 bases). The CDR3 DNA follows: TGTGCCAGCAGGGGGCCACAAGAGACCCAGTACTTC. Encoded protein: CASRGPQETQYF.